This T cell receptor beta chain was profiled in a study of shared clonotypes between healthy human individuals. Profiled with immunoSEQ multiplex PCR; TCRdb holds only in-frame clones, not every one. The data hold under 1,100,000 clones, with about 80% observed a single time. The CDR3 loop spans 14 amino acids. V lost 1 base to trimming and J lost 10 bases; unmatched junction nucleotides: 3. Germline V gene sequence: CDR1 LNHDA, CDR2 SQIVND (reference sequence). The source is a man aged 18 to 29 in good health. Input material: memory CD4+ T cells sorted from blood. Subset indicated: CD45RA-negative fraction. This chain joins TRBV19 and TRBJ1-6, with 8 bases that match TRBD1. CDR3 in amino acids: CASSIAQGGSPLHF. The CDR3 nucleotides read TGTGCCAGTAGTATAGCACAGGGGGGATCACCCCTCCACTTT.